This TCR beta chain was observed in a study of T cells after yellow fever vaccination (dated by TCRdb to 2018 to 2020). A note on the overall study: The SMART-Seq v4 Ultra Low Input RNA kit was used to prepare libraries from fractions with low cell numbers. Bulk PBMC replicates and cell subsets were isolated from blood drawn at multiple timepoints before and after both primary and secondary immunization. Two healthy male donors made up the cohort, one aged 18 to 29 years and the other aged 30 to 39 years. Bulk TCR alpha and beta repertoires were sequenced longitudinally to track T-cell clones before and after primary and booster YFV17D yellow fever vaccination. Broader findings and caveats from the paper: Most clones expanded after primary vaccination (roughly 96% of CD4 and roughly 91% of CD8) were re-detected after the booster, suggesting that broad memory maintenance occurred. Computational filtering was required because FACS-sorted repertoires could contain abundant contaminating clonotypes from the bulk population. A small share of clonotypes was detected in both CD4 and CD8 compartments, with the overlap likely arising from convergent recombination. The study included only a couple of donors, which limits how far the findings can be generalized. The secondary T-cell response was found to be weaker but faster than the primary response, with a peak reached on day 5 rather than on day 15.

The CDR3 spans 15 residues, from the cysteine through the phenylalanine. The only DNA kept is the CDR3, 45 bases in frame from the first base. Based on the germline V gene, the CDR1 and CDR2 sequences are SGHRS and YFSETQ. Trimming removed 0 bases from V and 0 bases from J, leaving 9 bases between the germline ends. In the paper's terms, the treatment or condition label means: live attenuated yellow fever vaccine strain. PBMCs were isolated from peripheral blood using a standard Ficoll-Paque protocol. CD4 and CD8 T-cell fractions were isolated with Dynabeads CD4 and CD8 positive selection kits. RNA was extracted with TriZol from bulk PBMCs, CD4 and CD8 fractions, and dextramer-positive and dextramer-negative fractions. TCR cDNA was synthesized by 5'RACE template switching, which introduced a universal primer site and unique molecular identifiers. Priming for cDNA synthesis came from both the TCR alpha and TCR beta constant segments. Two PCR steps were used to amplify libraries, with sample barcodes and sequencing adapters being added in the second step. Sequencing of libraries was done on Illumina HiSeq 2500 (2x100 bp) or NovaSeq (2x150 bp). The paper's data handling went like this. MIGEC handled demultiplexing of reads and collapsing into UMI consensus sequences, while MiXCR performed V(D)J alignment. Vaccine-responding clonotypes were identified with edgeR using replicate PBMC samples, with FDR below 0.01 and a log2 fold change above 5 up to day 15 being required. Each bulk clonotype was labeled CD4 or CD8 based on which sequenced repertoire, CD4 or CD8, contained the clonotype at higher abundance. TCRdb's own reprocessing of the public reads used fastp at Q25 and MiXCR and kept productive beta chains. Each entry is one CDR3 protein sequence, shown with its most common DNA and genes. The V and J calls and clone size come from TCRdb's table, not from the authors' own analysis. The sample data list a few hundred thousand distinct CDR3 sequences, and 13% of these were observed just once. 0.5% to 0.6% of the sample is in the top ten clones.

About this clonotype itself: Its antigen target is currently unknown. No much larger clonotype is one base removed from it; base qualities were not supplied.

The V and J segments used are TRBV5-1 and TRBJ1-1; the D gene identity is not certain. Material: CD4+ T cells sorted from PBMCs, obtained 45 days after the yellow fever booster vaccination. This receptor was identified in a man aged 25 to 40 who received the YFV17D yellow fever vaccine. Read as DNA, the sequence is TGCGCCAGCAGCTTGGTTGAGCCCATGAACACTGAAGCTTTCTTT. Its protein reads: CASSLVEPMNTEAFF.